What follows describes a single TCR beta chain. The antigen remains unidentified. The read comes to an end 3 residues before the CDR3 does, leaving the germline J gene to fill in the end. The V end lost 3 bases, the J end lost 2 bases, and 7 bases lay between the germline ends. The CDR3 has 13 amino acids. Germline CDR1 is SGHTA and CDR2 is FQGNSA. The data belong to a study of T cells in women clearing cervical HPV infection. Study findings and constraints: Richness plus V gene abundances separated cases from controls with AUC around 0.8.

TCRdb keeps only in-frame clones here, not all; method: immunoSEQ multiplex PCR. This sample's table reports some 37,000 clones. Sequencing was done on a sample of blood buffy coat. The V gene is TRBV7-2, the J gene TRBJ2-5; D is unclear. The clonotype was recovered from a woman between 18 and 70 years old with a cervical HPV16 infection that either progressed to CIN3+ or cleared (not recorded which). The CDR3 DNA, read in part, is TGTGCCAGCAGCTTGCGCAGGCAAGAGACC. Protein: CASSLRRQET. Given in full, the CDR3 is CASSLRRQETQYF.